This TCR beta chain was profiled in a study of sequential checkpoint blockade in melanoma. The overall study: Arm A got nivolumab then ipilimumab; arm B the reverse, 1:1. TCRbeta immunosequencing was performed on DNA from roughly 90 pretreatment melanoma tumor samples. Over 20 patients had matched tumor biopsies before treatment and at week 13 after nivolumab or ipilimumab alone.

The repertoire was sequenced with immunoSEQ multiplex PCR; TCRdb's copy has only in-frame clones and lacks some. The sample holds 600 or so clones; 24% are singletons and the top ten take roughly 11%. Germline assignment: CDR1 LNHDA and CDR2 SQIVND (reference sequence). The CDR3 is 13 residues long. The V and J ends lost 5 bases and 5 bases respectively, with 10 bases between them. Study findings and constraints: In arm A, pretreatment tumor clonality was associated with response.

Details on this clone: Its antigen is not identified.

The treatment: randomized to nivolumab then ipilimumab (arm A) or the reverse (arm B). This clonotype was sampled from a human donor with melanoma. The sequences come from tumor tissue (inferred from file names), collected from a patient given nivolumab and ipilimumab in sequence. The chain recombines TRBV19 with TRBJ1-5; TRBD1 is a possible D gene (6 bases). Here the CDR3 DNA reads TGTGCCAGTAGTCTCAGGGGCGATCAGCCCCAGCATTTT. It specifies CASSLRGDQPQHF.